This T cell receptor beta chain was identified in a study of T cell changes during pregnancy in multiple sclerosis. From germline, CDR1 is LNHDA and CDR2 SQIVND (reference sequence). The CDR3 runs 15 residues. With 3 bases removed from V and 2 bases from J, the gap between germline ends came to 11 bases. Generated by immunoSEQ multiplex PCR, the TCRdb table keeps only in-frame clones and is missing some. The table records tens of thousands of clones, approximately 91% of them present only once. The sequencing used peripheral blood, collected in the third trimester of pregnancy. The clonotype was recovered from a female donor with multiple sclerosis, enrolled in a pregnancy study. The chain has TRBV19 and TRBJ1-5; tentative D call: TRBD1 (5 bases). CDR3: CASSMGGRGNQPQHF. In DNA form, the CDR3 reads TGTGCCAGTAGTATGGGGGGTAGAGGCAATCAGCCCCAGCATTTT.